The T cell receptor (beta chain) under discussion was sequenced for a study of a mutant IDH1 vaccine in newly diagnosed glioma. Study overall: Weeks 1, 3, 5, 7, 11, 15, 19 and 23 were when patients received their eight vaccinations. Vaccination began 4-6 weeks post radiotherapy alone, or with temozolomide cycles. Broader study findings: Overall, just under 95% of patients had vaccine-induced immune responses.

Produced via immunoSEQ multiplex PCR; TCRdb's table is partial and in-frame only. Seen here are about 33,000 clones, 88% observed once, and the top ten hold around 2.5%. The CDR3 length is 15 residues. This clone has only a few counts. The antigen remains undetermined. As to time point: week 23, last vaccination. In the vaccine, a single dose held 300 ug of the mutant IDH1 20-mer peptide, along with topical imiquimod. The starting material was PBMCs, obtained from a glioma patient whose treatment included an IDH1 peptide vaccine. The V and J genes are TRBV12-2 and TRBJ1-4. TRBV12-2 is recorded as a pseudogene. This receptor was taken from a man aged 35-49 years with glioma. The CDR3 sequence: CASRLPGVRNEKLFF. In DNA form, the CDR3 reads TGTGCAAGTCGCTTACCTGGAGTACGCAATGAAAAACTGTTTTTT.